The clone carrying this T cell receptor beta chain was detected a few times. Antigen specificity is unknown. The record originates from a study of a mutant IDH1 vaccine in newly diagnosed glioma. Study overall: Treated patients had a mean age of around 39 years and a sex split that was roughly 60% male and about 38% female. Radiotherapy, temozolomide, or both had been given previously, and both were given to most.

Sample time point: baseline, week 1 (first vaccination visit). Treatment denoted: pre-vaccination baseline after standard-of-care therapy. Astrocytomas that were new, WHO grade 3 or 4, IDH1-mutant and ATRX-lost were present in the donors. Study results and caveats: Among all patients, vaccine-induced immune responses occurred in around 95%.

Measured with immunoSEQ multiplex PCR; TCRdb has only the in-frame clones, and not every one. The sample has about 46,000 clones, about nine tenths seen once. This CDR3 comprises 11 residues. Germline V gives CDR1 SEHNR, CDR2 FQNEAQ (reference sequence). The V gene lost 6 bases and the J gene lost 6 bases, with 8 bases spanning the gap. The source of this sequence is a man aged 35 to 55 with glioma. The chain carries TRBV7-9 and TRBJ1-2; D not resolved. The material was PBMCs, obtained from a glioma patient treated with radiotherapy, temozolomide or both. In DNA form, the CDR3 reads TGTGCCAGCAGTGGGAGGCATGGCTACACCTTC. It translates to CASSGRHGYTF.